Listed here are 22 T cell receptor beta chains from one sample, sequenced in a study of metastatic and nonmetastatic thyroid tumors. TCRdb called clones again from the PCR reads with MiXCR. This table has under 15,000 clones, roughly 12% appearing once. Every patient underwent thyroid surgery untreated. Material for sequencing was blood. All receptors come from a female donor with papillary thyroid cancer or a benign thyroid nodule (not recorded which). Some clones in this sample may be carry-over from other donors' samples.

This clone was seen once. The chain has TRBV9 and TRBJ2-7; 8 nucleotides align to TRBD2. V shed 5 bases and J 3 bases; nucleotides not matched to a gene: 7. Looked up from germline, CDR1 is SGDLS and CDR2 is YYNGEE. The CDR3 sequence is 14 residues long. The CDR3 DNA is TGTGCCAGCAGGGTAAGCGGGAGCTACTACGAGCAGTACTTC. It codes for CASRVSGSYYEQYF.

This clone was picked up many times. The V gene is TRBV10-3, the J gene TRBJ1-4, with 7 bases that match TRBD1. This CDR3 has 17 amino acids. V was clipped by 6 bases and J by 4 bases; unmatched bases: 14. CDR1 is ENHRY and CDR2 is SYGVKD in the germline V gene. Here the CDR3 DNA reads TGTGCCATCAGCTCCACACCCCCGGGACAGATTAATGAAAAACTGTTTTTT. This codes for CAISSTPPGQINEKLFF.

This clone was found many times. The V and J genes are TRBV19 and TRBJ2-4, with D maybe TRBD2 (5 bases). The CDR3 sequence is 14 residues long. Trimming pared 6 bases from V and 0 bases from J, leaving 9 bases between. CDR1 is LNHDA, CDR2 SQIVND, per germline (reference sequence). The CDR3 reads CASRRAQAKNIQYF. CDR3 nucleotides: TGTGCCAGTAGGCGGGCGCAAGCCAAAAACATTCAGTACTTC.

By sample fraction, this clone is medium-sized. The chain recombines TRBV6-1 with TRBJ2-1, with TRBD2 matching over 8 bases. Per germline, CDR1 MNHNS and CDR2 SASEGT. V lost 3 bases and J lost 10; bases outside the gene matches: 14. The CDR3 runs 16 residues. In DNA form, the CDR3 reads TGTGCCAGCAGTGACTTCGGGGGGGCTGTATCGTCCGAGCAGTTCTTC. As protein: CASSDFGGAVSSEQFF.

The table lists this clone with many counts. V usage is TRBV3-1 and J usage is TRBJ1-2, with TRBD1 as a possible D gene (5 bases). V lost 4 bases, J lost 1 base, and 13 bases lay in between. CDR3 length: 15 amino acids. CDR1 LGHDT and CDR2 YNNKEL come from the germline V gene (reference sequence). CDR3: CASSPRQSINYGYTF. The CDR3 coding sequence is TGTGCCAGCAGCCCTCGACAGTCAATTAACTATGGCTACACCTTC.

The sample holds many counts of this clone. The genes are TRBV11-1 and TRBJ2-2; 8 nucleotides agree with TRBD1. Germline CDR1 SGHAT, CDR2 FQDESV (reference sequence). V shed 4 bases and J 0 bases; nucleotides not matched to a gene: 4. The CDR3 has 16 amino acids. DNA for the CDR3: TGTGCCAGCAGCTCACAGGGGGTGACGAACACCGGGGAGCTGTTTTTT. Encoded protein: CASSSQGVTNTGELFF.

The table lists this clone with many counts. This chain joins TRBV3-1 and TRBJ1-4; D gene ambiguous. Trimming removed 1 base from V and 12 bases from J, with 12 bases in between. Germline V lookup: CDR1 LGHDT, CDR2 YNNKEL (reference sequence). This CDR3 spans 13 amino acids. The CDR3 coding sequence is TGTGCCAGCAGCCAAGGAAGGGCCTGGGAACTGTTTTTT. It translates to CASSQGRAWELFF.

This clone was seen ten or more times. The V call is TRBV18, the J call TRBJ2-1; the match to TRBD2 covers 10 bases. Germline V gives CDR1 KGHSH, CDR2 LQKENI. The V segment lost 4 bases and the J segment 7 bases; nucleotides outside the gene matches: 10. The CDR3 runs to 16 residues. CDR3 residues: CASSRSLAGAGNEQFF. In DNA form, the CDR3 reads TGTGCCAGCTCACGATCCCTAGCGGGAGCTGGGAATGAGCAGTTCTTC.

This clone showed up many times. The chain carries TRBV5-6 and TRBJ2-1; no clear D. V lost 1 base and J lost 2, with 19 bases in between. CDR3 length: 18 amino acids. CDR1 SGHDT and CDR2 YYEEEE come from the germline V gene. This CDR3 reads CASSLLSRRDEAYNEQFF. The DNA for the CDR3 is TGTGCCAGCAGCTTGCTGTCTCGGCGCGACGAGGCCTACAATGAGCAGTTCTTC. Full variable domain (outside the CDR3, taken from reference TRBV5-6 and TRBJ2-1): DAGVTQSPTHLIKTRGQQVTLRCSPKSGHDTVSWYQQALGQGPQFIFQYYEEEERQRGNFPDRFSGHQFPNYSSELNVNALLLGDSALYLCASSLLSRRDEAYNEQFFGPGTRLTVL.

J is TRBJ2-1 and V is TRBV20-1; D unresolved. Germline assignment: CDR1 DFQATT and CDR2 SNEGSKA (reference sequence). CDR3 length equals 13 residues. V was pared by 3 bases and J by 7 bases, with 13 bases between. CDR3 amino acids: CSASFLEGNEQFF. DNA for the CDR3: TGCAGTGCTAGTTTCCTAGAAGGTAATGAGCAGTTCTTC.

The rearrangement joins TRBV10-2 to TRBJ2-5; 9 bases match TRBD2. J lost 12 bases, V lost 3 bases, and 14 bases had no gene match. This CDR3 comprises 15 residues. From germline, CDR1 is WSHSY and CDR2 SAAADI. This CDR3 reads CASSDALAGYNEKYF. CDR3 DNA: TGCGCCAGCAGTGACGCCCTAGCGGGGTACAATGAGAAGTACTTC.

As to this clone: Since no conserved phenylalanine or tryptophan closes the CDR3, a read error is the likely cause. The chain employs TRBV7-9 and TRBJ2-5; TRBD1 matches at 7 bases. There are 17 residues in the CDR3. The ends lost 5 bases at V and 5 bases at J; junction bases unmatched: 17. CDR1 is SEHNR and CDR2 is FQNEAQ in the germline V gene (reference sequence). As DNA, the CDR3 is TGTGCCAGCAGCAAAAGCCCGGGACAGCAACTGTGGGAGACCCAGTACCTC. Translation: CASSKSPGQQLWETQYL.

This clone was seen ten or more times. This sample also contains other DNA sequences that code for the same CDR3. J is TRBJ2-7 and V is TRBV12-3 or TRBV12-4; TRBD1 or TRBD2 may be the D gene (6 bases each). The length of the CDR3 is 13 residues. Trimming stripped 9 bases from V and 7 bases from J, with 19 bases between. The CDR3 sequence is CASSAGEAMEQYF. DNA of the CDR3: TGTGCCAGTAGCGCAGGGGAGGCGATGGAGCAGTACTTC.

This clone was found many times. This chain links TRBV19 with TRBJ2-3; 12 bases map to TRBD2. The CDR3 runs 17 residues. J was trimmed by 2 bases and V by 5 bases; bases with no gene match: 8. Germline CDR1 reads LNHDA; CDR2 reads SQIVND (reference sequence). CDR3 sequence (DNA): TGTGCCAGTAGTTGGTCTTCTAGCGGGGGGGCCACAGATACGCAGTATTTT. This translates into CASSWSSSGGATDTQYF.

This clone was seen only a few times. This chain uses TRBV28 with TRBJ2-7, with 12 bases lining up with TRBD1. CDR1 and CDR2 (germline): MDHEN, SYDVKM. This CDR3 is built from 14 residues. With V trimmed by 5 bases and J by 7 bases, 6 bases remained unmatched. The CDR3 loop is CASSPGQGAREQYF. In DNA form, the CDR3 reads TGTGCCAGCAGTCCGGGACAGGGGGCGAGAGAGCAGTACTTC.

There are many counts of this clone. The rearrangement links TRBV2 to TRBJ2-4, with a weak D call TRBD1 (5 bases). Germline CDR1 SNHLY, CDR2 FYNNEI. Between the trimmed V and J ends, which lost 6 bases and 2 bases, there was a span of 14 bases. The CDR3 length is 15 residues. CDR3 sequence reads: CASSTRVEPKNIQYF. The CDR3 DNA reads as TGTGCCAGCAGCACCAGGGTGGAACCCAAAAACATTCAGTACTTC.

The chain carries TRBV20-1 and TRBJ1-2; D not certain. The germline gives CDR1 DFQATT, CDR2 SNEGSKA (reference sequence). CDR3 length: 14 amino acids. V was pared by 6 bases and J by 7 bases, with 21 bases between. DNA for the CDR3: TGCAGTGCAGCTCAGGAGGCAGGTGCATGTGGCTACACCTTC. Encoded protein: CSAAQEAGACGYTF.

This clone was recorded at least ten times. This may be a read error: a much more frequent sequence differs by one nucleotide. Other DNA sequences of this sample code for an identical CDR3. The J gene is TRBJ1-1, the V gene TRBV2; no clear D gene. V was cut by 2 bases and J by 14 bases, with 15 bases left in between. CDR1 is SNHLY and CDR2 is FYNNEI in the germline V gene. The CDR3 is made up of 12 amino acids. CDR3 DNA sequence: TGTGCCAGCAGTGAAAGTTGGGTTGGAGCCTTCTTT. Translated: CASSESWVGAFF. Full variable domain (remainder filled in from reference TRBV2 and TRBJ1-1): EPEVTQTPSHQVTQMGQEVILRCVPISNHLYFYWYRQILGQKVEFLVSFYNNEISEKSEIFDDQFSVERPDGSNFTLKIRSTKLEDSAMYFCASSESWVGAFFGQGTRLTVV.

This clone was detected many times. The chain recombines TRBV11-2 with TRBJ2-3; tentative D call: TRBD1 (6 bases). The germline CDR1 and CDR2 sequences are SGHAT and FQNNGV. The V and J ends lost 3 bases and 2 bases respectively, with 12 bases between them. The CDR3 runs to 15 residues. Written as DNA, the CDR3 is TGTGCCAGCAGCTTGTTAGGGGGTGACACAGATACGCAGTATTTT. This encodes CASSLLGGDTDTQYF.

This clone was recorded many times. This sequence joins TRBV20-1 and TRBJ2-3; 14 nucleotides line up with TRBD2. With 5 bases clipped from V and 11 bases from J, the junction kept 6 bases outside the gene matches. The length of the CDR3 is 13 residues. Germline assignment: CDR1 DFQATT and CDR2 SNEGSKA (reference sequence). CDR3: CSASGTSGGKQYF. Here the CDR3 DNA reads TGCAGTGCTTCCGGGACTAGCGGGGGTAAGCAGTATTTT.

This clone was picked up many times. The chain employs TRBV29-1 and TRBJ2-1; a possible D gene is TRBD1 (6 bases). Trimming took off 7 bases at V and 9 bases at J, with 19 bases between the two ends. In germline, CDR1 is SQVTM, CDR2 ANQGSEA. This CDR3 is built from 13 residues. CDR3 region: CSAHREREGEQFF. CDR3 coding DNA: TGCAGCGCCCACAGGGAACGGGAAGGTGAGCAGTTCTTC.

In this sample, this clone turned up many times. A single base separates this from a much larger clone, so it may be a read error. The V and J genes are TRBV6-5 and TRBJ1-1; D call uncertain. The CDR3 spans 14 residues. Trimming stripped 2 bases from V and 11 bases from J, with 18 bases between. From germline, CDR1 is MNHEY and CDR2 SVGAGI. CDR3 in amino acids: CASSYRAGVVGAFF. DNA of the CDR3: TGTGCCAGCAGTTACCGAGCAGGAGTAGTTGGCGCTTTCTTT.